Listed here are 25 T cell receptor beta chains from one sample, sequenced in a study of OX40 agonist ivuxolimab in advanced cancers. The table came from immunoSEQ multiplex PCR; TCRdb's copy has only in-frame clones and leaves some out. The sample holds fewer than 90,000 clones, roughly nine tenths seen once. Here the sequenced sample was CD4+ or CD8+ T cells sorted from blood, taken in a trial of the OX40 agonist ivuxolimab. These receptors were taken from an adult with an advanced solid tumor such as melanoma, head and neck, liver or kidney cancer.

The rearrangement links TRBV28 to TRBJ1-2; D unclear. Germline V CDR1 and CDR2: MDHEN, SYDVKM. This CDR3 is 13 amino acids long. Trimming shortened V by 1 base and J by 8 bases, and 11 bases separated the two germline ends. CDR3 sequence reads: CASSLLTASGYTF. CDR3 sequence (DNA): TGTGCCAGCAGTTTATTGACGGCGAGCGGCTACACCTTC.

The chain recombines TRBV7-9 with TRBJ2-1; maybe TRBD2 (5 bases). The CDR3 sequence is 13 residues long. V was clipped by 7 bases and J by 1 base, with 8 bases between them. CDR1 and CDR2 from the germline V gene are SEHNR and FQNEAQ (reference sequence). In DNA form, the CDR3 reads TGTGCCAGCAAGAGCGGATCCTACAATGAGCAGTTCTTC. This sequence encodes CASKSGSYNEQFF.

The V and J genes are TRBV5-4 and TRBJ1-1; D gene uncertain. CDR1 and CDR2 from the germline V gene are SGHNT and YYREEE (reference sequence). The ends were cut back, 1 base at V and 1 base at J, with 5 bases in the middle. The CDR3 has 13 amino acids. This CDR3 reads CASSLKTNTEAFF. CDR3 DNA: TGTGCCAGCAGCTTGAAAACGAACACTGAAGCTTTCTTT. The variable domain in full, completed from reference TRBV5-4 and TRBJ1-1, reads ETGVTQSPTHLIKTRGQQVTLRCSSQSGHNTVSWYQQALGQGPQFIFQYYREEENGRGNFPPRFSGLQFPNYSSELNVNALELDDSALYLCASSLKTNTEAFFGQGTRLTVV.

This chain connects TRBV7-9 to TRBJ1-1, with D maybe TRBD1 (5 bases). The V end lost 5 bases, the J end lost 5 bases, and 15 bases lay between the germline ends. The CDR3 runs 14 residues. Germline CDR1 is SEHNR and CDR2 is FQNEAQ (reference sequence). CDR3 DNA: TGTGCCAGCAGCCCCTCGGCAGGGCAAACTGAAGCTTTCTTT. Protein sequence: CASSPSAGQTEAFF.

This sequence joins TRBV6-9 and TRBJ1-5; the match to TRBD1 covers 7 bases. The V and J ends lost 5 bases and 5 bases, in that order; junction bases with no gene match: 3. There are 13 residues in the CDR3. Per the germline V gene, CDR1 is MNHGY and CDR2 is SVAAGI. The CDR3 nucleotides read TGTGCCAGCAGTGGACAGGCTTATCAGCCCCAGCATTTT. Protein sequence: CASSGQAYQPQHF.

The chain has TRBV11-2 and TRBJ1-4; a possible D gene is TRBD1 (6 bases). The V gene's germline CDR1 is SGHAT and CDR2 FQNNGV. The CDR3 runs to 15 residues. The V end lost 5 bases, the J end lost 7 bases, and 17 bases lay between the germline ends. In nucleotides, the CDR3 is TGTGCCAGCAGCCCTGGGGTCGGCAGGGGTGAAAAACTGTTTTTT. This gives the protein CASSPGVGRGEKLFF. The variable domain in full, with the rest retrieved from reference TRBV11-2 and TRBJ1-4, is EAGVAQSPRYKIIEKRQSVAFWCNPISGHATLYWYQQILGQGPKLLIQFQNNGVVDDSQLPKDRFSAERLKGVDSTLKIQPAKLEDSAVYLCASSPGVGRGEKLFFGSGTQLSVL.

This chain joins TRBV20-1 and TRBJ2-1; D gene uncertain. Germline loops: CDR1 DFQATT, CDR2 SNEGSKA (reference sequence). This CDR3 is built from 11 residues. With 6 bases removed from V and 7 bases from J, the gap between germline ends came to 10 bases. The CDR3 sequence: CSAPPRNEQFF. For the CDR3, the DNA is TGCAGTGCGCCACCTAGGAATGAGCAGTTCTTC.

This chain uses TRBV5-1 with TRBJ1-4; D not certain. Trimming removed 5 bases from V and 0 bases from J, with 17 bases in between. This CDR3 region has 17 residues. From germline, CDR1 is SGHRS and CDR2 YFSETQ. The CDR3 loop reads CASSKTAGPATNEKLFF. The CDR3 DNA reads TGCGCCAGCAGTAAAACGGCAGGACCTGCAACTAATGAAAAACTGTTTTTT.

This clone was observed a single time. The CDR3 loop is CASSPRETTNEKLFF. The CDR3 DNA reads TGTGCCAGCTCACCCCGGGAGACAACTAATGAAAAACTGTTTTTT. This sequence joins TRBV18 and TRBJ1-4; D call uncertain. Germline lookup yields CDR1 KGHSH and CDR2 LQKENI. The CDR3 extends over 15 amino acids. With 3 bases removed from V and 0 bases from J, the gap between germline ends came to 8 bases.

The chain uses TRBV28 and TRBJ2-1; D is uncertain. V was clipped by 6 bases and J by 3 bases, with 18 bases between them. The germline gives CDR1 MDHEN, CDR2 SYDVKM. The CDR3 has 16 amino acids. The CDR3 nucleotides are TGTGCCAGCAGAGGCCCTGGGGAAGCCCTCTACAATGAGCAGTTCTTC. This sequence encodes CASRGPGEALYNEQFF.

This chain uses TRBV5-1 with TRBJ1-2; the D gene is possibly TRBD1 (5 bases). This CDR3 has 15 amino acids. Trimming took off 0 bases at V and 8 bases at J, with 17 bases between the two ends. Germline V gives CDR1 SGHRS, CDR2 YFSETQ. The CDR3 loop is CASSLGGVRVDGYTF. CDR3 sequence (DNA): TGCGCCAGCAGCTTGGGAGGGGTCAGGGTGGACGGCTACACCTTC.

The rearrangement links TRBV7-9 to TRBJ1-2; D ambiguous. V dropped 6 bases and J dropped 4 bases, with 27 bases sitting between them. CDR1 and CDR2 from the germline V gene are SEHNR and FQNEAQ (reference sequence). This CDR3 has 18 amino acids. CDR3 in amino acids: CASSSQSFSLLLLYGYTF. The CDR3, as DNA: TGTGCCAGCAGTTCCCAAAGTTTCAGCTTACTTCTTCTCTATGGCTACACCTTC.

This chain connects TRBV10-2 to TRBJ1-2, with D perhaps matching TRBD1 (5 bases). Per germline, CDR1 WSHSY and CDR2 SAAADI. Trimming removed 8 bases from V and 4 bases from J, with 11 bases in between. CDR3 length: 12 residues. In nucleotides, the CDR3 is TGCGCCAGCGGGGGGGAGGTCTATGGCTACACCTTC. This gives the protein CASGGEVYGYTF.

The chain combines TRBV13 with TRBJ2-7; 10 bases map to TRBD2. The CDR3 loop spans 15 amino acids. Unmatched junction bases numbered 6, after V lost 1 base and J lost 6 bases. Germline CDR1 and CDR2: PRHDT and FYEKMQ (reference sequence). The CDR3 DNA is TGTGCCAGCAGCTTAGTAGCGGGAGGATACCTCGAGCAGTACTTC. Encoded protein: CASSLVAGGYLEQYF.

As DNA, the CDR3 is TGTGCCAGCAGCCCGGGACAATCTCGCTATGGCTACACCTTC. It translates to CASSPGQSRYGYTF. J is TRBJ1-2 and V is TRBV6-5; a possible D gene is TRBD1 (6 bases). Trimming cost V 6 bases and J 4 bases, with 15 bases left between them. The germline CDR1 and CDR2 sequences are MNHEY and SVGAGI. The CDR3 contains 14 residues.

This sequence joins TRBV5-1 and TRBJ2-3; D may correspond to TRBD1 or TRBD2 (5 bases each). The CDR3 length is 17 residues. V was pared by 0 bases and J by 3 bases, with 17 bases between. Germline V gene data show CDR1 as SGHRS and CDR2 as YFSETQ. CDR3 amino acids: CASSLVPGGEPTDTQYF. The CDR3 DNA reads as TGCGCCAGCAGCTTGGTGCCTGGGGGAGAACCTACAGATACGCAGTATTTT.

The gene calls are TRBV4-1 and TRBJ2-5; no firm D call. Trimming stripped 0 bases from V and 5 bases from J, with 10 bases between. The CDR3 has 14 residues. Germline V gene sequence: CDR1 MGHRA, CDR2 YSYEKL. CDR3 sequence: CASSQDNIRETQYF. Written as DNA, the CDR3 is TGCGCCAGCAGCCAAGATAACATTCGCGAGACCCAGTACTTC.

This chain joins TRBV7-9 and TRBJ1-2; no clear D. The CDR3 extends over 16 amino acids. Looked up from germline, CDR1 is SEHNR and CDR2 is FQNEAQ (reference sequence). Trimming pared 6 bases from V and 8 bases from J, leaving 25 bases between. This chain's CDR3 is CASSQQIGRGLPGYTF. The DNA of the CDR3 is TGTGCCAGCAGTCAACAAATCGGGAGAGGACTTCCCGGCTACACCTTC.

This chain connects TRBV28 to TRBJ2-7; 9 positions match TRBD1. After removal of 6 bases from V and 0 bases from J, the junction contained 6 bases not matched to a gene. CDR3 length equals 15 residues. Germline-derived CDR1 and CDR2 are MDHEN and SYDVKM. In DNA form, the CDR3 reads TGTGCCAGCAGACGGACAGGGGTGGGCTCCTACGAGCAGTACTTC. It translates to CASRRTGVGSYEQYF.

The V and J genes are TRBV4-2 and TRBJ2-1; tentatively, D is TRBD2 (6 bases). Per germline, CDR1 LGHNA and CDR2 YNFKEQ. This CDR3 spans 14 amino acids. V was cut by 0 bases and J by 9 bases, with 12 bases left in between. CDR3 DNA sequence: TGTGCCAGCAGCCAAGAAGTACCCGGGGGTGAGCAGTTCTTC. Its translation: CASSQEVPGGEQFF.

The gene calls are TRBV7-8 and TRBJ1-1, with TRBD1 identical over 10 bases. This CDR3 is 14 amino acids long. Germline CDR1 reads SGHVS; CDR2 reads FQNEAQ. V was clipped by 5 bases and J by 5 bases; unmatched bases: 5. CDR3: CASSHPGQGTEAFF. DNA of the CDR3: TGTGCCAGCAGCCATCCGGGACAGGGGACTGAAGCTTTCTTT.

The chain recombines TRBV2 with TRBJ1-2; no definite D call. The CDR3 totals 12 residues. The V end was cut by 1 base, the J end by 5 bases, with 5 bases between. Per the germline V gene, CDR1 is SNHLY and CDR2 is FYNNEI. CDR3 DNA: TGTGCCAGCAGTGAAGACGTGTATGGCTACACCTTC. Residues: CASSEDVYGYTF.

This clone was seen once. The CDR3, as DNA: TGTGCCAGCAGTTCCCCGGGACAGGGTGTCACTGGCAATCAGCCCCAGCATTTT. Its protein product is CASSSPGQGVTGNQPQHF. The chain is built from TRBV28 and TRBJ1-5, with 9 nucleotides matching TRBD1. Trimming at V came to 4 bases and at J to 2 bases, leaving 12 bases not matched to a gene. CDR3 size: 18 residues. Germline V gene sequence: CDR1 MDHEN, CDR2 SYDVKM.

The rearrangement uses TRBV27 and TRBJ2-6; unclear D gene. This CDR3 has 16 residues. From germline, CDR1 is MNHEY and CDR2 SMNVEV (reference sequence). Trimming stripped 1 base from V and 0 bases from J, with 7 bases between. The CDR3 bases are TGTGCCAGCAGTTTATTCGGCAGCTCTGGGGCCAACGTCCTGACTTTC. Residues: CASSLFGSSGANVLTF.

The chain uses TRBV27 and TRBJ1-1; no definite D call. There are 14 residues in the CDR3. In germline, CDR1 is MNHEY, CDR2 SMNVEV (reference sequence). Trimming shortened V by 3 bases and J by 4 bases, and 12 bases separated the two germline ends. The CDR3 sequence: CASSLVGRATEAFF. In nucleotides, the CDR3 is TGTGCCAGCAGTTTGGTCGGACGGGCCACTGAAGCTTTCTTT.